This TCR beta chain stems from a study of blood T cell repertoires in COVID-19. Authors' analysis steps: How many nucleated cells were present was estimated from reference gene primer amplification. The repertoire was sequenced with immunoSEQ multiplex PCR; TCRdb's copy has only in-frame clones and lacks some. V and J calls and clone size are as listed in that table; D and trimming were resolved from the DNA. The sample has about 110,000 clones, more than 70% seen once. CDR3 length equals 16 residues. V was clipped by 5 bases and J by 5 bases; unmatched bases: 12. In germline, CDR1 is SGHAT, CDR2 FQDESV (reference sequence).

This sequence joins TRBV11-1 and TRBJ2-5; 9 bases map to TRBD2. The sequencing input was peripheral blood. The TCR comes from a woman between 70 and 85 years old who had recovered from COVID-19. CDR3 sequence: CASSPGTNSGGETQYF. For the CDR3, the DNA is TGTGCCAGCAGCCCCGGGACAAATAGCGGGGGTGAGACCCAGTACTTC.